This T cell receptor beta chain was captured in a study of regulatory T cells in long-lasting Graves disease. In building TCR beta libraries, iRepertoire HTBI primers were used together with Arm-PCR of CDR3 regions. TCRdb ran MiXCR on the multiplex PCR reads and lists one entry per CDR3 protein. The table has roughly 530,000 distinct CDR3 sequences, 15% to 20% seen once. Documented time point: newly diagnosed GD, antithyroid drugs for less than 3 months. After RNA was extracted from PBMCs, the TCR library was made from it. Germline V gives CDR1 DFQATT, CDR2 SNEGSKA (reference sequence). There are 16 residues in the CDR3. V dropped 0 bases and J dropped 4; count of bases not matched to a gene: 5. On this clonotype itself: Its antigen is undetermined.

Regarding the study as a whole: With a small sample size, accuracy may have been reduced.

Separately, the same data were catalogued under a study of T cells in Graves' hyperthyroidism and ophthalmopathy. As that report states: Stable Graves' hyperthyroidism meant no ophthalmopathy progression within 18 months. Initially, a first-round RT-PCR of the TCR CDR3 employed the HTBI primer set.

V is TRBV20-1 and J is TRBJ2-1; 11 bases are a match to TRBD2. Sequences were derived from peripheral blood mononuclear cells (PBMCs), sampled at new diagnosis, from a patient treated with antithyroid drugs. The origin of this receptor is a woman aged 35-65 years with Graves disease. CDR3 sequence: CSARDLAGGSYNEQFF. The DNA of the CDR3 is TGCAGTGCTAGAGATTTAGCGGGGGGGTCGTACAATGAGCAGTTCTTC.